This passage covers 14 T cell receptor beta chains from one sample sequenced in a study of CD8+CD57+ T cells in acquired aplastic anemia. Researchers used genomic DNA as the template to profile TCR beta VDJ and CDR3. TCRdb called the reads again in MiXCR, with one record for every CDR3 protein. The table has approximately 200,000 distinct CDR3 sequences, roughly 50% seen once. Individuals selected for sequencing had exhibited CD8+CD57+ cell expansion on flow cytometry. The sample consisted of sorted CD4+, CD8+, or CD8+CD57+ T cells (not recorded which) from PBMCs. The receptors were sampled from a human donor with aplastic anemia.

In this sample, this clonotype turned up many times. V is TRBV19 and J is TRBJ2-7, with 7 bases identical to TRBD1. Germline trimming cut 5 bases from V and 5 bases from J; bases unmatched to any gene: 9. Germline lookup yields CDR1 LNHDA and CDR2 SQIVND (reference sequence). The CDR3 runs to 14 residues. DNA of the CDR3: TGTGCCAGTAGTCAAGACAGGGAATCCCACGAGCAGTACTTC. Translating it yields CASSQDRESHEQYF.

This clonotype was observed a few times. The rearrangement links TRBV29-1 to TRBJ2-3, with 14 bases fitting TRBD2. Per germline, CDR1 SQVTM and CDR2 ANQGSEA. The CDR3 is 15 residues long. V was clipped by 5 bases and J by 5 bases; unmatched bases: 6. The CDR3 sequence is CSVMTSGGAVDTQYF. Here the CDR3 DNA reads TGCAGCGTTATGACTAGCGGGGGGGCCGTAGATACGCAGTATTTT.

CDR3 protein: CASNLQGGLRETQHF. The CDR3 bases are TGTGCCAGCAACCTACAGGGTGGTCTACGCGAGACCCAGCATTTT. The rearrangement links TRBV7-2 to TRBJ1-5, with a tentative D call TRBD1 (6 bases). Trimming removed 7 bases at V and 11 bases at J, with 24 bases between. This CDR3 spans 15 amino acids. Germline V CDR1 and CDR2: SGHTA, FQGNSA.

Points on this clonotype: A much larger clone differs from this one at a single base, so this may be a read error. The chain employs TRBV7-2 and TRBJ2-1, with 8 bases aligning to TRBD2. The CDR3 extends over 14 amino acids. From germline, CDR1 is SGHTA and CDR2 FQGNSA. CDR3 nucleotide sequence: TGTGCCAACAGCGGGGGACTTAGCTCGAATGAGCAGTTCTTC. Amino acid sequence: CANSGGLSSNEQFF.

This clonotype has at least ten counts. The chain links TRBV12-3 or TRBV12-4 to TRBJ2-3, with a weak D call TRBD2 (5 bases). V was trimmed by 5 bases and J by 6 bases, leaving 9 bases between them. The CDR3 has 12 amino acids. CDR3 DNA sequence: TGTGCCAGCAGTGTCCGGAGGGATACGCAGTATTTT. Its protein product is CASSVRRDTQYF.

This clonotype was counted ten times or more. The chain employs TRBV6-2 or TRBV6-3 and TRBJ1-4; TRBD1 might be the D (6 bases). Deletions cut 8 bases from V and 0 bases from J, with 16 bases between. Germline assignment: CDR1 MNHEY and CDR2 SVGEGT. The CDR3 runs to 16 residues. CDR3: CASSMGQFATNEKLFF. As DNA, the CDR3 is TGTGCCAGCTCAATGGGACAATTCGCAACTAATGAAAAACTGTTTTTT.

DNA for the CDR3: TGTGCCAGCAGTTTTAGCACCGAGCCTTACAATGAGCAGTTCTTC. Amino acid sequence: CASSFSTEPYNEQFF. The genes are TRBV7-9 and TRBJ2-1; D gene ambiguous. The CDR3 extends over 15 amino acids. V was cut by 6 bases and J by 4 bases, with 16 bases left in between. The germline V gene has CDR1 SEHNR and CDR2 FQNEAQ (reference sequence).

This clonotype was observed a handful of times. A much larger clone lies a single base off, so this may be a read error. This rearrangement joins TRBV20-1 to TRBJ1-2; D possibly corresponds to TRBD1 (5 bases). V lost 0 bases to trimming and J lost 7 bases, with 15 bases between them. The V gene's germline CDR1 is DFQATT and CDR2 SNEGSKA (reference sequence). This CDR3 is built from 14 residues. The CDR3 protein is CSARDPDRYCGYTF. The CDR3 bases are TGCAGTGCTAGAGATCCTGACAGATACTGTGGCTACACCTTC.

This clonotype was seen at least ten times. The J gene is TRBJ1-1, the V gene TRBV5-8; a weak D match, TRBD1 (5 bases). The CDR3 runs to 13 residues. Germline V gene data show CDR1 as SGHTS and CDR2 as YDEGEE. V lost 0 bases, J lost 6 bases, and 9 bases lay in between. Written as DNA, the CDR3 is TGTGCCAGCAGCTTGGCTGGGGGGTCTGAAGCTTTCTTT. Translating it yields CASSLAGGSEAFF.

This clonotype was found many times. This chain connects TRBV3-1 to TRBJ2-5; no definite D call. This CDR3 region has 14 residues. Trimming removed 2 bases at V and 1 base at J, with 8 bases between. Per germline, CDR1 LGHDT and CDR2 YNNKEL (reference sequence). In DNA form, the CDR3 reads TGTGCCAGCAGCCAAACCGTGGGCCAAGAGACCCAGTACTTC. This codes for CASSQTVGQETQYF.

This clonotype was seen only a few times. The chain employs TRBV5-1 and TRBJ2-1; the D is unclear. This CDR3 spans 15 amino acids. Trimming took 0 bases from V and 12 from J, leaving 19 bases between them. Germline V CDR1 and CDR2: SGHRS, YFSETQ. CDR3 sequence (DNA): TGCGCCAGCAGCTTGGGCGGCAGTATCGCCTCTGGGCAGTTCTTC. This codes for CASSLGGSIASGQFF.

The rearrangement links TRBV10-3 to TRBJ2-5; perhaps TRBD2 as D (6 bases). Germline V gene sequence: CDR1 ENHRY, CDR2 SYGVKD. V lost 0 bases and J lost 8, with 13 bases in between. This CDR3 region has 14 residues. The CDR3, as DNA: TGTGCCATCAGTGAGTCGACGGGGGACCTTACCCAGTACTTC. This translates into CAISESTGDLTQYF.

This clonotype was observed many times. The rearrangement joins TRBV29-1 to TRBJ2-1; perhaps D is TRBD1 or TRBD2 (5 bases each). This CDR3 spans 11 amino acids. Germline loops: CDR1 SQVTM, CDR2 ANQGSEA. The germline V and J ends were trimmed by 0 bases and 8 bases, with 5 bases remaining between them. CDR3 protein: CSVEEGDEQFF. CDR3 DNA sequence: TGCAGCGTTGAAGAGGGGGATGAGCAGTTCTTC.

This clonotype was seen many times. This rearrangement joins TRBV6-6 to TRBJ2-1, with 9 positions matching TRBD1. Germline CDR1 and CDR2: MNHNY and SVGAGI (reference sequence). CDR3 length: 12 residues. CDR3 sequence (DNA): TGTGCAGCGGGACAGGGCCACAATGAGCAGTTCTTC. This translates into CAAGQGHNEQFF.